Following are 2 T cell receptor beta chains from one sample sequenced in a study of regulatory T cells in long-lasting Graves disease. Time point reported: newly diagnosed GD, antithyroid drugs for less than 3 months. Construction of the TCR library relied on RNA isolated from PBMCs. Library construction for TCR beta used iRepertoire HTBI primers and Arm-PCR of CDR3 regions. TCRdb re-derived calls from the multiplex PCR reads in MiXCR, one entry per CDR3 protein. Of about 450,000 distinct CDR3 sequences listed, about 15% were seen once; the top ten hold about a sixth. This sample was also put to use in a study of T cells in Graves' hyperthyroidism and ophthalmopathy.

Source: peripheral blood mononuclear cells (PBMCs), taken at new diagnosis, from a patient treated with antithyroid drugs. The receptors were gathered from a woman between 45 and 65 years old with Graves disease.

In its sample, this clonotype was seen many times. The chain employs TRBV2 and TRBJ1-1; unclear D gene. Germline CDR1 reads SNHLY; CDR2 reads FYNNEI. The CDR3 extends over 11 amino acids. Trimming removed 6 bases from V and 3 bases from J, with 5 bases in between. CDR3 amino acids: CASSRDTEAFF. The CDR3 DNA sequence: TGTGCCAGCAGCCGGGACACTGAAGCTTTCTTT.

This clonotype was seen ten or more times. This rearrangement joins TRBV4-1 to TRBJ1-5, with 10 bases matching TRBD1. V gave up 5 bases and J gave up 5 bases; unmatched junction bases: 9. Looked up from germline, CDR1 is MGHRA and CDR2 is YSYEKL. This CDR3 is built from 16 residues. The CDR3 nucleotides are TGCGCCAGCAGCGGAGAGGGACAGGGGTTATATCAGCCCCAGCATTTT. Its protein is CASSGEGQGLYQPQHF.